The sample holds one count of the clone carrying this T cell receptor (beta chain). A junction boundary mismatches the germline segment, possibly from a read error. This sample is part of a study of blood T cells in healthy people across ages. Germline V gives CDR1 MDHEN, CDR2 SYDVKM. This CDR3 is 14 amino acids long. Alongside a J-beta primer mix, a sample-barcoded 5' primer served in a second PCR lasting 7 to 11 cycles. A single record per CDR3 protein comes from TCRdb applying MiXCR to the 5' RACE reads. The table has about 970,000 distinct CDR3 sequences, about 53% seen once; the top ten hold about 20%.

This receptor was obtained from an older woman in good health. The material sequenced was blood. This rearrangement joins TRBV28 to TRBJ2-7; 7 bases agree with TRBD1. The CDR3 region is CAGSTGTDYYEQYF. As DNA, the CDR3 is TGTGCCGGCAGTACCGGGACAGATTACTACGAGCAGTACTTC. Filled out from reference TRBV28 and TRBJ2-7, the complete variable domain reads DVKVTQSSRYLVKRTGEKVFLECVQDMDHENMFWYRQDPGLGLRLIYFSYDVKMKEKGDIPEGYSVSREKKERFSLILESASTNQTSMYLCAGSTGTDYYEQYFGPGTRLTVT.